The present T cell receptor (beta chain) was sequenced within a study of control samples from healthy donors and cancer patients. V lost 4 bases and J lost 4; bases outside the gene matches: 1. The CDR3 loop spans 12 amino acids. Germline CDR1 and CDR2: SGHAT and FQNNGV. The table came from immunoSEQ multiplex PCR; TCRdb's copy has only in-frame clones and leaves some out. The sample lists over 100,000 clones, approximately 90% occurring once. This receptor was obtained from a man aged 50 or older in good health. The chain is built from TRBV11-2 and TRBJ2-7; 7 nucleotides line up with TRBD1. The sequenced sample was blood. The DNA of the CDR3 is TGTGCCAGCAGCTCGACAGGGTACGAGCAGTACTTC. This translates into CASSSTGYEQYF.